These 3 T cell receptor beta chains originate from one sample sequenced in a study of cytomegalovirus exposure and HLA in healthy donors. PCR was performed using 60 Vbeta and 13 Jbeta primers. The protocol was immunoSEQ multiplex PCR, while the TCRdb copy is restricted to in-frame clones and leaves out a portion. The table records around 100,000 clones, roughly 79% of them present only once. Sequenced input: PBMCs. The source is a man in his forties or fifties in good health and CMV-seronegative.

This sequence joins TRBV10-3 and TRBJ1-1; 9 bases line up with TRBD1. CDR1 is ENHRY and CDR2 is SYGVKD in the germline V gene. This CDR3 spans 13 amino acids. V shed 9 bases and J 1 base; nucleotides not matched to a gene: 3. As DNA, the CDR3 is TGTGCCATTCGACAGGGGGAGAACACTGAAGCTTTCTTT. It encodes CAIRQGENTEAFF.

The J gene is TRBJ1-2, the V gene TRBV5-1, with 8 bases identical to TRBD1. After removal of 4 bases from V and 8 bases from J, the junction contained 7 bases not matched to a gene. CDR1 is SGHRS and CDR2 is YFSETQ in the germline V gene. This CDR3 spans 13 amino acids. CDR3 region: CASSPQGAPGYTF. The CDR3 region has the DNA TGCGCCAGCAGCCCGCAGGGGGCGCCCGGCTACACCTTC.

The chain combines TRBV7-2 with TRBJ2-1; 7 bases align to TRBD1. Per the germline V gene, CDR1 is SGHTA and CDR2 is FQGNSA. The CDR3 has 16 residues. J lost 4 bases, V lost 4 bases, and 10 bases had no gene match. DNA for the CDR3: TGTGCCAGCAGCTCGACCGGGACAGCCCATTACAATGAGCAGTTCTTC. Its protein is CASSSTGTAHYNEQFF.